This T cell receptor (beta chain) was sequenced for a study of control samples from healthy donors and cancer patients. Measured with immunoSEQ multiplex PCR; TCRdb has only the in-frame clones, and not every one. The sample has around 120,000 clones; 88% are singletons. Looked up from germline, CDR1 is MNHEY and CDR2 is SVGAGI. V trimming: 8 bases; J trimming: 0 bases; junction bases outside the gene matches: 6. The CDR3 loop spans 14 amino acids. The sample consisted of blood. The chain recombines TRBV6-5 with TRBJ1-1, with 7 bases aligning to TRBD1. The sequence was obtained from a man aged 40-50 years in good health. CDR3 in DNA: TGTGCCAGCCGCACAGGGGCCATGAACACTGAAGCTTTCTTT. Encoded protein: CASRTGAMNTEAFF.